This TCR beta chain was identified in a study of OX40 agonist ivuxolimab in advanced cancers. The CDR3 sequence is 14 residues long. Trimming stripped 2 bases from V and 7 bases from J, with 11 bases between. Germline V gives CDR1 ENHRY, CDR2 SYGVKD. This table comes from immunoSEQ multiplex PCR, and its TCRdb copy is limited to in-frame clones, with some not included. The sample carries approximately 70,000 clones, about 90% recorded once. This specimen consisted of CD4+ or CD8+ T cells sorted from blood, obtained in a trial of the OX40 agonist ivuxolimab. V gene TRBV10-3 combines with J gene TRBJ1-4, with D possibly matching TRBD1 (6 bases). The clonotype was recovered from an adult with an advanced solid tumor such as melanoma, head and neck, liver or kidney cancer. The CDR3 bases are TGTGCCATCAGTGAGAAGGGGGATTCTGAAAAACTGTTTTTT. Its protein product is CAISEKGDSEKLFF.